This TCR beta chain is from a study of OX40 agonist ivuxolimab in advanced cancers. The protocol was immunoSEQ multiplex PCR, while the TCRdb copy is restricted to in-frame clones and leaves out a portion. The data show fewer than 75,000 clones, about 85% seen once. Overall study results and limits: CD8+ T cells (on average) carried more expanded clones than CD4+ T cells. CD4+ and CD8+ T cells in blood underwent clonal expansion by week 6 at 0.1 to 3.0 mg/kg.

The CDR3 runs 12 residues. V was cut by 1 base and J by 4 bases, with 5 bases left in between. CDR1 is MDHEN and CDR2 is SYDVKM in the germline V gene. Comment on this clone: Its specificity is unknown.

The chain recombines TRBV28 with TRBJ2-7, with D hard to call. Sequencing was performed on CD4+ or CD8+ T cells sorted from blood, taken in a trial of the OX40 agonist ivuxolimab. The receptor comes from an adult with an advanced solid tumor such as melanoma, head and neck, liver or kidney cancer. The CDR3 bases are TGTGCCAGCAGTTTATTTGGTTACGAGCAGTACTTC. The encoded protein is CASSLFGYEQYF.